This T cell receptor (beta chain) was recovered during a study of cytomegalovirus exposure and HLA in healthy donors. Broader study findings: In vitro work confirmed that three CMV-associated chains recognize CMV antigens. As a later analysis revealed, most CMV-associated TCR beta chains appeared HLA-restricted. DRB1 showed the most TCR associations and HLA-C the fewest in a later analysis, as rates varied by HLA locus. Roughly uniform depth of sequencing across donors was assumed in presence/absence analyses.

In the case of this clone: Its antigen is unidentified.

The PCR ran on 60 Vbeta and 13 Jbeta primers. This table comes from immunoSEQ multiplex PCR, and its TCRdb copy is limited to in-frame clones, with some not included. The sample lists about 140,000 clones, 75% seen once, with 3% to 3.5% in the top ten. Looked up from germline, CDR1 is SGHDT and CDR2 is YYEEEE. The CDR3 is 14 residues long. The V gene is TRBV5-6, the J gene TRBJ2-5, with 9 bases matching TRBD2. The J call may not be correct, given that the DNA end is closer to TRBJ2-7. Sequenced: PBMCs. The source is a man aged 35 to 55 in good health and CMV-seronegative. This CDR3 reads CASSAAGGMYEQYF. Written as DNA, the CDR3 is TGTGCCAGCAGCGCGGCGGGGGGGATGTACGAGCAGTACTTC.